This TCR beta chain was obtained from a study of cytomegalovirus exposure and HLA in healthy donors (dated by TCRdb to the late 2010s). Study-wide context: According to an earlier analysis of 550 to 700 of the donors, some 180 million T cells yielded roughly 110 million unique TCR beta sequences and roughly 280 Gb of sequence data. Approximately 310 gigabases of sequencing data and approximately 85 million unique TCR sequences were included in an early release covering roughly 600 HLA-typed donors. The genetic ancestry cluster associated with self-reported Caucasian donors included over 80% of the 398 genotyped donors. The study aimed to test whether signatures of past pathogen exposure could be identified by cataloging public T cell receptors. Using immunosequencing, the study profiled T cell repertoires from 640 or so subjects and related those repertoires to cytomegalovirus serostatus. In addition to the first cohort of 500 to 850 subjects, a separate validation cohort of 130 or so different subjects was used. The study combined high-throughput TCR immunosequencing, statistical association of individual TCRs with disease status, and machine learning to predict cytomegalovirus infection status. A later analysis re-analyzed previously published TCR beta repertoires from 660 or so donors and added high-resolution HLA genotyping to study TCR occurrence patterns. The later analysis used no new phenotypic data to find candidate immune exposures, relying instead on TCR beta sequences and their occurrence across donors. To decide whether each TCR beta V gene segment behaved as functional or pseudogenic, an earlier analysis of several hundred of the donors relied on high-throughput TCR beta sequencing. Alongside the repertoire data, information on donor age, sex, ethnicity and CMV serostatus was compiled. A later genetic analysis took genome-wide SNP genotypes for about 55% of the 666 donors and used that subset as a discovery cohort. Every discovery cohort repertoire had been produced on one sequencing platform. Class I and class II HLA loci were covered by the typing at four-digit resolution. The number of typed donors differed by locus: about 620-640 for A, B, C, DRB1 and DQB1; 522 for DQA1; roughly 600 for DPA1; and some 470 for DPB1. Roughly 5 DR-DQ haplotypes were handled as single units for association and clustering because linkage in the cohort was strong. Among about 400 genotyped donors of the cohort, an average of around 240,000 unique TCR beta nucleotide sequences was sequenced per donor, of which about 18% were non-productive. Here is what the overall study found, with its caveats: In this cohort, only TCR beta chains were sequenced, and detectable features were limited by the absence of alpha or paired-chain data. A later analysis found that TCR association rates varied across HLA loci, with DRB1 alleles showing the most associated TCRs and HLA-C alleles the fewest. In the study, some 160 TCR beta chains were listed as associated with cytomegalovirus. In a later analysis, most CMV-associated TCR beta chains were found to appear HLA-restricted, with HLA associations seemingly driven largely by CMV exposure. Some IMGT-functional V segments, including TRBV6-2 and TRBV6-3, could not be told apart with the 87-base-pair reads, so those segments were excluded. Because counts were too low, under 20 rarely observed V segments, including chromosome 9 orphons, were left out of the earlier analysis of 500 to 750 of the donors. The sequencing pipeline was judged likely to have produced a cluster of highly shared sequence variants as a technical artifact. In a later analysis, HLA-associated TCR beta chains were found to be more clonally expanded and to have lower generation probabilities than equally common non-associated chains. Correlated functional status among segregating V segments might reflect linkage disequilibrium, but an unknown experimental factor could not be ruled out. Roughly uniform sequencing depth across donors was assumed in presence/absence analyses, although this assumption may not hold. When HLA alleles, especially DR and DQ, strongly co-occurred, attributing TCR associations to individual alleles was difficult. In an earlier analysis of some 500 of the donors, most TCR beta V segments were observed in productive rearrangements about 87% or about 30% of the time, broadly matching IMGT annotations. Because HLA typing was missing for some donors at each locus, association tests included only the typed subset. According to the authors, the approach could potentially be generalized to other disease states and immunological phenotypes. The classifier was reported to diagnose cytomegalovirus status with high specificity and sensitivity in both the original and validation cohorts. In a later analysis, several top co-occurrence clusters were reported to appear linked to parvovirus B19, influenza, CMV and Epstein-Barr virus. At a false discovery rate of 0.05, a later analysis linked some 17,000 TCR beta sequences to specific HLA alleles. In vitro tests confirmed that a few of the cytomegalovirus-associated TCR beta chains recognize cytomegalovirus antigens. A later genetic analysis reported fewer N-insertions in productive TCRs among donors in an Asian-associated ancestry cluster than the roughly 640-donor mean. A further reported finding was that TCR beta sequences accurately predicted the HLA-A and HLA-B alleles for most subjects in the first cohort. V-gene and J-gene trimming of TCR beta chains was associated with a missense DCLRE1C variant in a later genetic analysis, and the association was replicated in an independent cohort. Most TCR sequences were observed very rarely across donors, whereas some public TCRs were present in many individuals. CMV serostatus was the only immune exposure information available for the cohort.

From the cysteine up to the phenylalanine, the CDR3 has a length of 13 residues. The read is trimmed to its CDR3 DNA, 39 bases read in frame from base 1. From the germline V gene, CDR1 is SGHAT and CDR2 is FQNNGV. Deletion took 5 bases off V and 4 bases off J, with a span of 9 bases between the germline ends. The library was obtained by the immunoSEQ multiplex PCR assay. The multiplex PCR relied on a mix of 60 forward primers for TCR Vbeta segments and 13 reverse primers for TCR Jbeta segments. The CDR3 region of rearranged TCR beta genes was amplified from genomic DNA with a multiplex PCR assay. The Illumina HiSeq System was used to sequence the amplified TCR beta libraries as 87-base-pair reads. In the authors' own workflow: In a later analysis, some 80 million unique TCR beta chains were counted across the roughly 670 repertoires, and roughly 10 million of these chains were shared by at least two donors. A nearest-neighbor algorithm error-corrected the raw reads and collapsed the reads into unique sequences, merging closely related sequences to remove PCR and sequencing errors. To assign V, D and J gene segments, CDR3 sequences were aligned to IMGT reference sequences. For a sequence to be retained, at least a six-nucleotide match to both a V gene segment and a J gene segment was required. A rearrangement was called productive if the CDR3 had no stop codons and remained in frame with V and J, and every other rearrangement was called non-productive. Following IMGT convention, CDR3 was defined as the stretch from the second conserved V-encoded cysteine up to the conserved J-encoded phenylalanine. The earlier analysis of about 610 of the donors excluded any sequence lacking an unambiguous match to a single V gene segment. In an earlier analysis of approximately 590 of the donors, a V segment was called functional when productive rearrangements were above 56.7%, and segregating when the standard deviation between donors exceeded 5%. A statistical classification framework was built to diagnose cytomegalovirus status from the catalog of TCR beta chain sequences. In a later analysis, TCR nucleotide sequences were compared against IMGT/GENE-DB human TR gene sequences so that V and J genes could be assigned. Using the TCRdist pipeline, a later analysis assigned CDR3 sequences along with most-parsimonious VDJ recombination scenarios. A later analysis defined each TCR beta chain by its CDR3 amino acid sequence plus V-gene family, and excluded reads lacking a unique V-gene family. A later analysis removed several hundred highly shared, low-generation-probability nucleotide sequences to deal with suspected cross-contamination and a sequencing artifact. In a later analysis, a clonal expansion index for each public chain was calculated from normalized within-repertoire ranks of inferred template counts. Generation probabilities in a later analysis came from a VDJ recombination model fitted to out-of-frame rearrangements, and those results were checked against IGoR. A later analysis scored TCR-TCR, TCR-HLA and TCR-CMV co-occurrence with hypergeometric tests, applying a repertoire-size bias correction to TCR pairs. A later analysis estimated false discovery rates by permuting HLA or CMV assignments 20 times. A later analysis grouped co-occurring TCRs with DBSCAN, adding TCRdist sequence similarity when clustering within HLA-allele-positive subsets. Repertoires with fewer than 30,000 or more than 120,000 public chains, plus five repertoires with anomalous nucleotide sharing, were excluded from co-occurrence clustering. Not all clones reach the TCRdb copy of this immuneACCESS table, which keeps in-frame sequences only. Checked studies attribute under half of the gap to unresolved V genes and leave the rest unexplained. The DNA gave D and trimming, while V, J and clone size come from that table. For this sample there are just over 150,000 clones; approximately 72% appear just once. Roughly 1.9% of the sample is in the top ten clones.

The cohort comprised 550 to 700 healthy bone marrow donors. All cohort members were sampled while nominally healthy, although unrecorded immune exposures were likely present. The donor tested CMV seronegative, placing the donor among the 350 or so seronegative members of the cohort. A peripheral blood sample was collected from each donor, and TCR beta sequencing was performed on peripheral blood mononuclear cells. Genomic DNA was extracted from the blood cell samples with the Qiagen DNeasy Blood Extraction Kit. This clone has only a few counts. Its antigen remains unidentified. Per-nucleotide qualities are absent, and no much larger clonotype sits a single base away.

This TCR derives from a female donor in good health and CMV-seronegative. Material: PBMCs. Here the chain combines TRBV11-2 and TRBJ1-3, with no confident D gene call. The DNA sequence is as follows: TGTGCCAGCAGCCTCTCACAGGGAAACACCATATATTTT. Translated, this gives CASSLSQGNTIYF.